The T cell receptor (beta chain) described here comes from a study of blood T cell repertoires in COVID-19 (dated by TCRdb to 2020 to 2021). For the wider study: Samples from collaborators originated in the United States, Italy and Spain and spanned both the acute and convalescent phases of COVID-19. The material from the prospective study consisted of cDNA or gDNA derived from T cells, B-cell-depleted T cells, or PBMCs. The dataset comprised deeply sampled blood TCRbeta repertoires from subjects exposed to, actively infected with, or recovered from COVID-19. The repertoires were released in a freely available public database meant as a resource for research on the immune response to SARS-CoV-2. Samples came from the ongoing ImmuneRACE study (first 160 participants) plus 1,254 subjects from 6 global collaborators. Sample metadata almost always included a de-identified subject ID, COVID-19 status, age in years and sex. HLA class I and class II types, where available, came from metadata supplied by the sample provider rather than from assay-based typing. The research as a whole found: The quantity of clinical and demographic metadata differed by source and by participant and was supplied without curation.

The immunoSEQ Assay, a bias-controlled multiplex PCR, was used to amplify TCRbeta CDR3 regions from genomic DNA. The study's processing was this. The number of nucleated cells in each sample was estimated from the amplification of reference gene primers within the assay. To quantify the absolute abundance of each unique TCRbeta CDR3 rearrangement, sequence reads were collapsed and filtered. For each sample, productive Simpson clonality was calculated by taking the square root of Simpson's diversity index across productive rearrangements. The table was pulled from immuneACCESS by TCRdb, which kept in-frame rearrangements only. Such tables lose some clones; where checked, under half of the loss comes from unresolved V genes, and the rest has no known cause. V and J calls and clone size come straight from that table; D and trimming were deduced from the DNA. The sample has approximately 80,000 clones on record, less than 95% of them singletons. Clones ranked in the top ten supply approximately 0.98% of the sample.

V lost 4 bases and J lost 8 bases; the stretch between them is 17 bases long. Taken from cysteine to phenylalanine, the CDR3 has 14 residues. Only the CDR3 region is kept as DNA, spanning 42 bases read in frame from base 1. CDR1 and CDR2 were assigned from the germline V gene (reference sequence) as PRHDT and FYEKMQ. Points on this clone: The clone's antigen remains unknown. No quality values exist for individual bases; no much larger clone is one base distant.

The collaborating institutions used their own protocols to collect whole blood in K2EDTA tubes. Collaborator samples were shipped for TCRbeta analysis as frozen whole blood, isolated PBMCs, or DNA extracted from either sample type. The rearrangement combines TRBV13 with TRBJ1-2; the D gene remains uncertain. Material for sequencing was peripheral blood. This TCR came from a woman aged 50 to 65 in a cohort sampled during active COVID-19. For the CDR3, the sequence is CASSSGAGIPGYTF. The DNA sequence is given as TGTGCCAGCAGCTCCGGCGCGGGGATCCCGGGCTACACCTTC.